The 6 T cell receptor beta chains given below trace back to one sample, sequenced in a study of blood T cells in healthy people across ages. Alongside a J-beta primer mix, a sample-barcoded 5' primer served in a second PCR lasting about 7 to 12 cycles. TCRdb independently ran MiXCR on the 5' RACE reads; one entry per CDR3 protein. The sample shows around 990,000 distinct CDR3 sequences, about 23% of them seen only once. These data are also associated with another study on T cells of mothers and their children.

The sample consisted of blood. These receptors all come from a girl aged 2-10 years in good health.

In its sample, this clonotype was seen a few times. The chain links TRBV7-2 to TRBJ2-7; weak D call: TRBD2 (6 bases). V lost 3 bases and J lost 3, with 12 bases in between. The CDR3 extends over 14 amino acids. Germline CDR1 is SGHTA and CDR2 is FQGNSA. The DNA for the CDR3 is TGTGCCAGCAGCTTTCGGGGGTCCGGCTACGAGCAGTACTTC. Protein sequence: CASSFRGSGYEQYF.

The chain employs TRBV19 and TRBJ2-7; TRBD1 aligns across 11 bases. The tail of the sequence fits TRBJ2-5 better, so the J call may be wrong. Germline lookup yields CDR1 LNHDA and CDR2 SQIVND (reference sequence). The CDR3 is 16 residues long. The CDR3 DNA reads TGTGCCAGTAGTCCCGGGACAGGGGGTTTAGGCGAGACCCAGTACTTC. Encoded protein: CASSPGTGGLGETQYF.

V is TRBV3-1 and J is TRBJ2-4, with TRBD2 as a possible D gene (5 bases). V dropped 4 bases and J dropped 0 bases, with 19 bases sitting between them. Germline V gene data show CDR1 as LGHDT and CDR2 as YNNKEL (reference sequence). CDR3 length: 18 residues. CDR3 bases: TGTGCCAGCAGCCCCGGGTACAGCGGTTACGGAGCCAAAAACATTCAGTACTTC. Its protein is CASSPGYSGYGAKNIQYF.

The J gene is TRBJ2-7, the V gene TRBV4-1; a weak D match, TRBD1 (6 bases). V was clipped by 1 base and J by 7 bases, with 20 bases between them. The CDR3 has 16 residues. Germline assignment: CDR1 MGHRA and CDR2 YSYEKL. The CDR3 DNA is TGCGCCAGCAGCCAAGTGGGTCAGGGGAACGAATATGAGCAGTACTTC. It encodes CASSQVGQGNEYEQYF.

The rearrangement joins TRBV6-5 to TRBJ2-3, with D tentatively TRBD1 or TRBD2 (5 bases each). The V end was cut by 5 bases, the J end by 0 bases, with 12 bases between. Germline V gene data show CDR1 as MNHEY and CDR2 as SVGAGI. CDR3 length equals 15 residues. The DNA of the CDR3 is TGTGCCAGCAGTCCGGGACCGGCGAGCACAGATACGCAGTATTTT. Protein product: CASSPGPASTDTQYF.

The J gene is TRBJ2-1, the V gene TRBV15; D remains unclear. V shed 0 bases and J shed 4 bases, with 7 bases lying between them. Germline V CDR1 and CDR2: LNHNV, YYDKDF (reference sequence). The CDR3 totals 14 residues. The CDR3 coding sequence is TGTGCCACCAGCAGAGATGGGATATACAATGAGCAGTTCTTC. Translation gives CATSRDGIYNEQFF.